This T cell receptor beta chain derives from a study of shared clonotypes between healthy human individuals. The assay was immunoSEQ multiplex PCR, and TCRdb's table has in-frame clones only and misses some. The sample includes more than 2,000,000 clones, over 85% of them seen just once. With V trimmed by 6 bases and J by 6 bases, 6 bases remained unmatched. CDR1 MNHNY and CDR2 SVGAGI come from the germline V gene (reference sequence). The CDR3 length is 14 residues. This clonotype originated in a man aged 18 to 29 in good health. The sample consisted of naive CD4+ T cells sorted from blood. Subset reported: CD45RA+ positively selected. The chain links TRBV6-6 to TRBJ2-2, with TRBD1 matching 8 bases. The CDR3 coding sequence is TGTGCCAGCAGAATTGACAGGGGAGCCGGGGAGCTGTTTTTT. Translation: CASRIDRGAGELFF.